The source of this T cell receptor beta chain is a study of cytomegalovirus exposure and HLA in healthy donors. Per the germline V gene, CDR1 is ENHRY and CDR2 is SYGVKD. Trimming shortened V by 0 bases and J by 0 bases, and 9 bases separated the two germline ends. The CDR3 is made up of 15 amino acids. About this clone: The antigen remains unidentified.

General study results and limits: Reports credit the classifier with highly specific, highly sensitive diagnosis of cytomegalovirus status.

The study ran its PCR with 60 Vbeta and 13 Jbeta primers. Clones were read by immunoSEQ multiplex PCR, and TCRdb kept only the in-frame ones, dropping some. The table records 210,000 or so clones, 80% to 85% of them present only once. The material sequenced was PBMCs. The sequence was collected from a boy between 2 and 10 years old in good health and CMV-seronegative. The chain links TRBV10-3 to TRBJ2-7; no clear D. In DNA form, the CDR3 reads TGTGCCATCAGTGAGTCGCTCAGAAGCTCCTACGAGCAGTACTTC. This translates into CAISESLRSSYEQYF.